This T cell receptor beta chain was recovered during a study of T-cell memory formation after mild COVID-19. TCRdb used MiXCR to reprocess the 5' RACE reads, holding one entry per CDR3 protein. The data contain 250,000 to 350,000 distinct CDR3 sequences, 15% to 20% of them seen just once; the ten biggest clones take up around 21%. The sample taken for sequencing was PBMCs or a T cell subset sorted from them (not recorded which). This sequence originates from a man in his late teens or twenties who had mild COVID-19 (a few samples of this study predate the infection). Cell type and time point are not known.

CDR3 nucleotides: TGTGCCAGCTCGCCGCTCACCCTGTCGAACACCGGGGAGCTGTTTTTT. The encoded protein is CASSPLTLSNTGELFF. The chain employs TRBV18 and TRBJ2-2; D is uncertain. V was cut by 6 bases and J by 0 bases, with 14 bases left in between. Germline CDR1 is KGHSH and CDR2 is LQKENI. The CDR3 is made up of 16 amino acids.